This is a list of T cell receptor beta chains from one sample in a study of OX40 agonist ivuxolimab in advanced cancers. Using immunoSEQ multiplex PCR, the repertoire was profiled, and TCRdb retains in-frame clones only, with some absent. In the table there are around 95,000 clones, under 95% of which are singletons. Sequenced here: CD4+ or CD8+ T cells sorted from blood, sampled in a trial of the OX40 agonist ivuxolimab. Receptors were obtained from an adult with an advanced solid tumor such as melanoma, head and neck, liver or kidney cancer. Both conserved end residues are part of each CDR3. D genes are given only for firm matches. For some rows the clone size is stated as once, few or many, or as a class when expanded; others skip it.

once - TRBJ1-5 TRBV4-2 TGTGCCAGCAGCCAAGATAATCAGCCCCAGCATTTT CASSQDNQPQHF
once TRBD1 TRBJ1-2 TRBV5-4 TGTGCCAGCAGCAGGTGGGACAGGGGGCATGGCTACACCTTC CASSRWDRGHGYTF
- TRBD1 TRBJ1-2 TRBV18 TGTGCCAGCTCACCACCGGGGATCCAGGGGGAGAGCTATGGCTACACCTTC CASSPPGIQGESYGYTF
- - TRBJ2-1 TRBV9 TGTGCCAGCAGCCTTTTCCCGGGATTCGACTACAATGAGCAGTTCTTC CASSLFPGFDYNEQFF
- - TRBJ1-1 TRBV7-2 TGTGCCAGCAGCCTTTATCTCTCTAGGGGGGCTGAAGCTTTCTTT CASSLYLSRGAEAFF
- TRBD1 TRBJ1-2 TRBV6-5 TGTGCCAGCAGGGGACAGGGGGGGAACTATGGCTACACCTTC CASRGQGGNYGYTF
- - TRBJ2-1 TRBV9 TGTGCCAGCAGCGCCTGGGATGGCAATGAGCAGTTCTTC CASSAWDGNEQFF
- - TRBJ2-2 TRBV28 TGTGCCAGCAGCCCTCGGGCCCGTGGCACCGGGGAGCTGTTTTTT CASSPRARGTGELFF
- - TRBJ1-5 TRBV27 TGTGCCAGCGCTCCGGGAAGATCAGGGGTGAGTCAGCCCCAGCATTTT CASAPGRSGVSQPQHF
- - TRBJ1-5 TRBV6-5 TGTGCCAGCAGCAGAACTAGGAATAGCAATCAGCCCCAGCATTTT CASSRTRNSNQPQHF
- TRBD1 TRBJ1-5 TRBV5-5 TGTGCCAGCAGCTTGGGACAGGGGATCAATCAGCCCCAGCATTTT CASSLGQGINQPQHF
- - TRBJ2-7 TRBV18 TGTGCCAGCTCACCACCGTCCAACTACGAGCAGTACTTC CASSPPSNYEQYF
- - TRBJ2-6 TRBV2 TGTGCCAGCTCTGGGGCCAACGTCCTGACTTTC CASSGANVLTF
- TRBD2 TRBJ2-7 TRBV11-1 TGTGCCAGCAGCGTATTAATGGGACTAGCGGGCTCCTACGAGCAGTACTTC CASSVLMGLAGSYEQYF
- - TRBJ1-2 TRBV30 TGTGCCTGGAGTGTCGGGCAGGGGTTTAACTATGGCTACACCTTC CAWSVGQGFNYGYTF
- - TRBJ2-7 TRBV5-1 TGCGCCAGCAGCGGAACACAGGGTAAAGACGAGCAGTACTTC CASSGTQGKDEQYF
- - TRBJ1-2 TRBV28 TGTGCCAGCAACAAATCGGGGGGACGGTACTATGGCTACACCTTC CASNKSGGRYYGYTF
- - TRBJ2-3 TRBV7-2 TGTGCCAGCAGCCCCCGTTATGCGGGTACGCAGTATTTT CASSPRYAGTQYF